The 15 T cell receptor beta chains presented below share a single source sample, sequenced in a study of identical twins. MiXCR, applied by TCRdb to the 5' RACE reads, yields one record per CDR3 protein. Of under 800,000 distinct CDR3 sequences in the sample, 20% to 25% are singletons; the top ten hold around 4.5%. These data were likewise used in another study, on T cells expressing NK-cell markers.

The sample comprised PBMCs. These receptors were obtained from a woman younger than 30 in good health.

This clonotype came up many times. The rearrangement links TRBV12-3 or TRBV12-4 to TRBJ2-7, with no clear D. This CDR3 is 11 amino acids long. The V end lost 8 bases, the J end lost 4 bases, and 9 bases lay between the germline ends. The CDR3 loop is CASSTGYEQYF. The CDR3 DNA sequence: TGTGCCAGCTCCACCGGGTACGAGCAGTACTTC.

In this sample, this clonotype turned up a few times. The chain couples TRBV7-2 to TRBJ2-3; D may be TRBD2 (5 bases). The V end was cut by 9 bases, the J end by 7 bases, with 14 bases between. Germline CDR1 SGHTA, CDR2 FQGNSA. CDR3 length equals 12 residues. The CDR3 protein is CASGRSGHTQYF. The CDR3 DNA reads as TGTGCCAGTGGGCGGAGCGGCCATACGCAGTATTTT.

The CDR3 reads CASAPERAKNIQYF. CDR3 bases: TGTGCCAGTGCCCCTGAGAGGGCCAAAAACATTCAGTACTTC. V and J are TRBV19 and TRBJ2-4, with D unresolved. Looked up from germline, CDR1 is LNHDA and CDR2 is SQIVND (reference sequence). The CDR3 contains 14 residues. V was clipped by 8 bases and J by 1 base, with 12 bases between them.

CDR3 protein: CASSLSALAPLPREQYF. In nucleotides, the CDR3 is TGTGCCAGCAGCCTTAGTGCCCTAGCGCCCCTCCCTCGCGAGCAGTACTTC. This sequence joins TRBV7-9 and TRBJ2-7; D may be TRBD2 (6 bases). The CDR3 spans 17 residues. Germline V gene lookup returns CDR1 SEHNR and CDR2 FQNEAQ (reference sequence). V lost 5 bases and J lost 6, with 26 bases in between. The full variable domain, rest sourced from reference TRBV7-9 and TRBJ2-7, is DTGVSQNPRHKITKRGQNVTFRCDPISEHNRLYWYRQTLGQGPEFLTYFQNEAQLEKSRLLSDRFSAERPKGSFSTLEIQRTEQGDSAMYLCASSLSALAPLPREQYFGPGTRLTVT.

The chain links TRBV20-1 to TRBJ2-1; D gene unclear. The germline V and J ends were trimmed by 1 base and 16 bases, with 14 bases remaining between them. The CDR3 is 11 residues long. Germline lookup yields CDR1 DFQATT and CDR2 SNEGSKA (reference sequence). The CDR3 is CSARGVGTRFF. CDR3 in DNA: TGCAGTGCTAGAGGGGTCGGAACCCGCTTCTTC.

The gene calls are TRBV4-1 and TRBJ1-2; D is unclear. The V and J ends lost 2 bases and 4 bases respectively, with 14 bases between them. From germline, CDR1 is MGHRA and CDR2 YSYEKL. The CDR3 totals 15 residues. For the CDR3, the DNA is TGCGCCAGCAGCCAATTGACTGATTTCTCCTATGGCTACACCTTC. This translates into CASSQLTDFSYGYTF.

V and J are TRBV11-2 and TRBJ2-7, with TRBD2 matching over 7 bases. Losses at the gene ends were 0 bases for V and 3 bases for J; bases not matched to a gene: 5. The CDR3 is made up of 15 amino acids. Germline V gene lookup returns CDR1 SGHAT and CDR2 FQNNGV. CDR3 bases: TGTGCCAGCAGCTTAGAGCTAGCGGCTTACTACGAGCAGTACTTC. It yields the protein CASSLELAAYYEQYF.

The chain joins TRBV12-3 or TRBV12-4 to TRBJ1-4, with a possible D match to TRBD1 (6 bases). CDR3 length equals 15 residues. V dropped 0 bases and J dropped 8 bases, with 13 bases sitting between them. The CDR3 DNA sequence: TGTGCCAGCAGTTTAGCCGGCCAGGGGAGCGAAAAACTGTTTTTT. As protein: CASSLAGQGSEKLFF.

The gene calls are TRBV5-1 and TRBJ2-1; TRBD2 matches at 11 bases. Germline-derived CDR1 and CDR2 are SGHRS and YFSETQ. J gave up 8 bases and V 0 bases, and 4 bases lay outside the gene matches. This CDR3 has 15 residues. The CDR3 DNA follows: TGCGCCAGCAGCTTGGTTAGCGGGAGGGCCCATGAGCAGTTCTTC. As protein: CASSLVSGRAHEQFF.

This clonotype showed up just a few times. The chain combines TRBV12-3 or TRBV12-4 with TRBJ2-1; D ambiguous. V shed 3 bases and J shed 0 bases, with 12 bases lying between them. CDR3 length equals 16 residues. In DNA, the CDR3 is TGTGCCAGCAGTTTGCCAGCCCGAAGCTCCTACAATGAGCAGTTCTTC. Translating it yields CASSLPARSSYNEQFF.

A few counts support this clonotype. Written as DNA, the CDR3 is TGTGCCAGCAGTTTCCTGGTGGGACCGGGAGATACGCAGTATTTT. Protein product: CASSFLVGPGDTQYF. This rearrangement joins TRBV12-3 or TRBV12-4 to TRBJ2-3; D may be TRBD1 or TRBD2 (5 bases each). This CDR3 region has 15 residues. Trimming removed 3 bases from V and 5 bases from J, with 15 bases in between.

This clonotype was counted only a few times. The CDR3 region is CASSLGSLAYNEQFF. DNA of the CDR3: TGCGCCAGCAGCTTGGGTTCTCTCGCCTACAATGAGCAGTTCTTC. The rearrangement uses TRBV5-1 and TRBJ2-1; D gene ambiguous. CDR1 and CDR2 (germline): SGHRS, YFSETQ. The CDR3 totals 15 residues. The germline V and J ends were trimmed by 0 bases and 2 bases, with 9 bases remaining between them. Looking up the rest from reference TRBV5-1 and TRBJ2-1 gives the full variable domain: KAGVTQTPRYLIKTRGQQVTLSCSPISGHRSVSWYQQTPGQGLQFLFEYFSETQRNKGNFPGRFSGRQFSNSRSEMNVSTLELGDSALYLCASSLGSLAYNEQFFGPGTRLTVL.

The V and J genes are TRBV7-9 and TRBJ2-5; D unresolved. Between the trimmed V and J ends, which lost 2 bases and 0 bases, there was a span of 10 bases. Germline V gene sequence: CDR1 SEHNR, CDR2 FQNEAQ (reference sequence). The CDR3 contains 15 residues. CDR3 bases: TGTGCCAGCAGCTTACTAGGAATCCACCAAGAGACCCAGTACTTC. This translates into CASSLLGIHQETQYF.

The table lists this clonotype with many counts. The chain uses TRBV10-3 and TRBJ2-5; perhaps TRBD1 as D (6 bases). The V end was cut by 2 bases, the J end by 5 bases, with 15 bases between. Germline V gives CDR1 ENHRY, CDR2 SYGVKD. CDR3 size: 15 residues. The CDR3 here is CAISEDPGDSETQYF. The DNA of the CDR3 is TGTGCCATCAGTGAGGATCCAGGGGATTCGGAGACCCAGTACTTC.

This clonotype was picked up many times. This chain links TRBV29-1 with TRBJ2-1; D is perhaps TRBD1 or TRBD2 (5 bases each). Germline V gives CDR1 SQVTM, CDR2 ANQGSEA. The germline V and J ends were trimmed by 7 bases and 9 bases, with 16 bases remaining between them. There are 12 residues in the CDR3. The CDR3 region has the DNA TGCAGCGCATGGGACCGTCGGGTTGAGCAGTTCTTC. Its translation: CSAWDRRVEQFF.